This note documents a single T cell receptor beta chain sequence. There is no known antigen for this receptor. No base qualities exist here, and no much larger clone lies one base off it. Single viable CD3+CD4+CD8-CD45RO+ cells were sorted as memory CD4+ T cells on a FACSAria II. CMV serostatus was determined with a Roche Elecsys assay detecting serum IgG against CMV pp150, pp28, p38 and p52. After the samples were thawed, total CD4+ T cells were enriched through positive selection using CD4 magnetic microbeads. The samples came from a separate study whose specific focus was interrogating the CD4+ T cell memory repertoire. Peripheral blood mononuclear cells were isolated and cryopreserved according to standard operating procedures, and serum was stored at -80 degrees C. The staining relied on CD3-PerCP (BW264/56), CD4-APC (RPA-T4), CD45RO-PE (UCHT1) and CD8-Pacific Orange (3B5) antibodies, and Sytox blue was used to exclude non-viable cells.

This specimen belongs to a study of memory CD4+ T cells and cytomegalovirus serostatus (dated by TCRdb to about 2019). With regard to the full study: A total of about 33 healthy Belgian adults, of whom 9 were CMV seropositive and 24 were CMV seronegative, were included in the cohort. The study sequenced CD4+ memory TCRbeta repertoires of a Belgian cohort with known cytomegalovirus serostatus to replicate a published TCR-based CMV serostatus classifier.

Genomic DNA was extracted from sorted cells with the Quick-DNA Microprep Kit. Amplification of TCRbeta DNA was done with the immunoSEQ hsTCRbeta kit, following the protocol from the manufacturer. An Illumina MiSeq instrument was used to sequence the TCRbeta libraries. The study's own analysis went as follows. Removing out-of-frame sequences left a few million distinct TCRbeta sequences, an average of roughly 68,000 per individual. Each individual was scored using the number of around 180 previously reported CMV-associated TCRbeta sequences that the individual carried and the total number of productive distinct TCRbeta sequences. A beta-binomial model was reimplemented in Python, and random forests from scikit-learn, run with default parameters, were trained on data from the US cohort. Classifier performance on the Belgian cohort was reported as the median AUC with percentile confidence intervals calculated over 10,000 bootstrap iterations. What TCRdb holds here is the immuneACCESS table cut down to in-frame rearrangements. Part of the clones is not present; checked against another copy, under half of the missing clones reflect an unresolved V gene, and the others are unexplained. D and trimming come from the DNA, and the V and J calls and clone size come from that table. The sample records tens of thousands of clones, about 75% of which are singletons. The ten largest clones take up around 4.3% of the sample.

The paper as a whole reports these results and caveats: The original-framework classifier achieved a median bootstrapped AUC of almost 0.97 with a 95% CI of 0.76-1.00 on the Belgian cohort. The results were read as suggesting that the CMV-associated TCR signature is, for the most part, present in the CD4+ memory repertoire. For CMV serostatus prediction, a median bootstrapped AUC of roughly 0.94 was reached with the original framework, and a median bootstrapped AUC of around 0.9 was reached with a US-trained random forest. Unlike the original study, which covered naive and memory CD4+ and CD8+ populations, the Belgian study sequenced only CD4+CD45RO+ memory cells. Of around 160 previously reported CMV-associated TCRbeta sequences, 55 to 75 appeared in the CD4+ memory repertoires, each in one to five individuals.

The TCR originated in an adult in good health and CMV-seropositive. Sequencing was done on a sample of memory CD4+ T cells from blood.

CDR3 protein: CASSLGQKGEKLFF. The base sequence is TGCGCCAGCAGCTTGGGACAGAAGGGTGAAAAACTGTTTTTT. The V gene is TRBV5-1 and the J gene is TRBJ1-4; a tentative D call is TRBD1 (5 bases match). Sequences SGHRS (CDR1) and YFSETQ (CDR2) are obtained from the germline V gene. V was cut back by 0 bases and J by 7 bases, leaving a gap of 10 bases between them. The CDR3 spans 14 residues, from the cysteine through the phenylalanine. The read is trimmed to its CDR3 DNA, 42 bases read in frame from base 1.